Following are 2 T cell receptor beta chains from one sample sequenced in a study of human T cells and chemical hapten exposure. Time point here: pre-sensitization, week 0. The treatment: therapeutic diphenylcyclopropenone sensitization with weekly scalp DPC. MiXCR, run by TCRdb on the RACE reads, gives a single entry per CDR3 protein. This table holds approximately 180,000 distinct CDR3 sequences, nearly 30% found once. Here the sequenced sample was whole blood, taken in connection with sensitization to the hapten diphenylcyclopropenone (DPC). The receptors originated from a woman aged 30 to 39 with alopecia areata. Some clones in this sample may be carry-over from other donors' samples.

Note on this clonotype: A much larger clonotype is one base distant, so this may be a read error. The rearrangement joins TRBV30 to TRBJ1-1; D uncertain. CDR1 is GTSNPN and CDR2 is SVGIG in the germline V gene (reference sequence). This CDR3 is 12 amino acids long. Trimming took 8 bases from V and 0 from J, leaving 10 bases between them. CDR3 amino acids: CARALMNTEAFF. The CDR3 DNA reads TGTGCCCGGGCCCTAATGAACACTGAAGCTTTCTTT.

The V and J genes are TRBV28 and TRBJ2-7; TRBD2 agrees at 14 bases. V gave up 5 bases and J gave up 5 bases; unmatched junction bases: 8. The CDR3 totals 16 residues. Looked up from germline, CDR1 is MDHEN and CDR2 is SYDVKM. The CDR3 DNA follows: TGTGCCAGCAGTCACGACCCGACTAGCGGGGGGGACGAGCAGTACTTC. Its translation: CASSHDPTSGGDEQYF.